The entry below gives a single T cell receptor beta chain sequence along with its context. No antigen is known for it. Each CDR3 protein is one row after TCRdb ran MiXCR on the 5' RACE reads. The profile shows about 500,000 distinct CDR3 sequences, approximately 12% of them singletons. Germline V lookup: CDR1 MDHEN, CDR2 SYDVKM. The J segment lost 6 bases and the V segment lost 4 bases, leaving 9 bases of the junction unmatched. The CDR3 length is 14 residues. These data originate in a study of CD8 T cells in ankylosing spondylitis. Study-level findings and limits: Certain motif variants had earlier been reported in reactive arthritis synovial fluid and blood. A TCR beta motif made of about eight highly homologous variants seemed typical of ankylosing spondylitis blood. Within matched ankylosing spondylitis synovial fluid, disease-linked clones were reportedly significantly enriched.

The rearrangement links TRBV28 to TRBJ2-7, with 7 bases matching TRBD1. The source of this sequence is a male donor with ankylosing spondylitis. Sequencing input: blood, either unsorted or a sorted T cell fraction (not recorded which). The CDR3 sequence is CASSSQTGQAEQYF. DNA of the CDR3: TGTGCCAGCAGTTCCCAGACTGGACAGGCCGAGCAGTACTTC.